The clone carrying this T cell receptor beta chain was observed a few times. Its specificity is unknown. These data belong to a study of T cell repertoires in cytomegalovirus infection. Study outcomes and limitations: HLA-C-restricted TCR beta clonotypes specific for CMV led the ex vivo response.

TCRdb independently ran MiXCR on the reads; one entry per CDR3 protein. The table records approximately 730,000 distinct CDR3 sequences, almost 30% of them present only once. The CDR3 totals 15 residues. V was pared by 0 bases and J by 4 bases, with 16 bases between. Germline V CDR1 and CDR2: SQVTM, ANQGSEA. The source material was cultured CD8+ T cells from PBMCs, sampled from culture after CMV antigen stimulation. This sequence was found in a human donor in good health (CMV status not recorded). Some clones in this sample may be carry-over from other donors' samples. This chain uses TRBV29-1 with TRBJ2-7; D not resolved. The CDR3: CSVEDDLGYAYEQYF. Here the CDR3 DNA reads TGCAGCGTTGAAGACGATTTGGGATACGCATACGAGCAGTACTTC.